This passage covers 18 T cell receptor beta chains from one sample sequenced in a study of T cells in Graves' hyperthyroidism and ophthalmopathy. Authors of the study amplified TCR beta CDR3 regions from RNA transcripts. First-round RT-PCR with HTBI primers amplified the TCR CDR3 region. MiXCR was run by TCRdb on the multiplex PCR reads, yielding one entry per CDR3 protein. The profile shows about 210,000 distinct CDR3 sequences, roughly 17% of them singletons. The sequencing input was blood. Receptors originate from a man aged 45-65 years with Graves' hyperthyroidism.

This clonotype was recorded many times. The chain employs TRBV20-1 and TRBJ2-1; 11 nucleotides agree with TRBD2. The CDR3 extends over 14 amino acids. The ends lost 5 bases at V and 10 bases at J; junction bases unmatched: 10. The V gene's germline CDR1 is DFQATT and CDR2 SNEGSKA (reference sequence). The CDR3 region is CSAERGLAVKEQFF. The CDR3 coding sequence is TGCAGTGCTGAGAGGGGACTAGCGGTAAAAGAGCAGTTCTTC.

This clonotype has only a few counts. The chain has TRBV10-2 and TRBJ2-2, with D possibly TRBD1 on 5 matching bases. The germline V gene has CDR1 WSHSY and CDR2 SAAADI. V was trimmed by 7 bases and J by 6 bases, leaving 15 bases between them. The CDR3 has 14 amino acids. In nucleotides, the CDR3 is TGCGCCAGCACCCCCATAACAGGACCCGGGGAGCTGTTTTTT. Its protein product is CASTPITGPGELFF.

This clonotype showed up just a few times. The chain links TRBV28 to TRBJ2-7, with 7 bases matching TRBD1. This CDR3 is 16 amino acids long. V lost 5 bases and J lost 7; bases outside the gene matches: 17. The germline CDR1 and CDR2 sequences are MDHEN and SYDVKM. The CDR3 protein is CASSRPSRDRTREQYF. The CDR3 DNA sequence: TGTGCCAGCAGTCGACCCTCCCGGGACAGAACTAGGGAGCAGTACTTC.

On this clonotype: The conserved closing phenylalanine or tryptophan is absent in this CDR3, likely reflecting a read error. This chain links TRBV5-1 with TRBJ2-7; 13 nucleotides agree with TRBD2. The CDR3 loop spans 13 amino acids. Losses at the gene ends were 8 bases for V and 4 bases for J; bases not matched to a gene: 3. Per the germline V gene, CDR1 is SGHRS and CDR2 is YFSETQ. CDR3 amino acids: CASGTSGKYEQYL. The CDR3 bases are TGCGCCAGTGGGACTAGCGGGAAATACGAGCAGTACCTC.

This clonotype was found a few times. This rearrangement joins TRBV4-1 to TRBJ2-3, with 9 bases matching TRBD2. J was trimmed by 4 bases and V by 4 bases; bases with no gene match: 15. From germline, CDR1 is MGHRA and CDR2 YSYEKL. This CDR3 has 18 amino acids. The CDR3 protein is CASSRLGIAGEAPDTQYF. The DNA for the CDR3 is TGCGCCAGCAGCCGGCTCGGAATAGCGGGAGAAGCTCCAGATACGCAGTATTTT.

This clonotype was recorded many times. The V and J genes are TRBV3-1 and TRBJ2-3; perhaps TRBD2 as D (5 bases). Germline CDR1 and CDR2: LGHDT and YNNKEL (reference sequence). CDR3 length: 14 amino acids. V lost 8 bases to trimming and J lost 2 bases, with 14 bases between them. CDR3 sequence reads: CASRGGINTDTQYF. The CDR3 coding sequence is TGTGCCAGCCGAGGAGGCATTAACACAGATACGCAGTATTTT.

This clonotype was seen at least ten times. This sequence joins TRBV2 and TRBJ2-7; D is undetermined. The CDR3 is 12 amino acids. Trimming removed 0 bases at V and 9 bases at J, with 9 bases between. Germline V CDR1 and CDR2: SNHLY, FYNNEI. The CDR3 DNA is TGTGCCAGCAGTGAAGCGGTGTCAGGGCAGTACTTC. Amino acids: CASSEAVSGQYF.

This clonotype has only a few counts. The chain carries TRBV29-1 and TRBJ2-1, with 16 bases matching TRBD2. V trimming: 5 bases; J trimming: 7 bases; junction bases outside the gene matches: 8. The CDR3 runs 16 residues. Looked up from germline, CDR1 is SQVTM and CDR2 is ANQGSEA. The CDR3 here is CSVFKGLAGGLNEQFF. CDR3 in DNA: TGCAGCGTTTTCAAGGGACTAGCGGGAGGGTTAAATGAGCAGTTCTTC.

The CDR3 nucleotides read TGCGCCAGCAGCCGCACAGGGGATGGCTACACCTTC. This gives the protein CASSRTGDGYTF. The chain uses TRBV10-2 and TRBJ1-2; TRBD1 agrees at 7 bases. With V trimmed by 6 bases and J by 6 bases, 4 bases remained unmatched. This CDR3 is 12 amino acids long. In germline, CDR1 is WSHSY, CDR2 SAAADI.

This sequence joins TRBV15 and TRBJ2-7; D possibly corresponds to TRBD1 (5 bases). Germline lookup yields CDR1 LNHNV and CDR2 YYDKDF (reference sequence). V lost 0 bases to trimming and J lost 8 bases, with 20 bases between them. The CDR3 length is 16 residues. The CDR3 region has the DNA TGTGCCACCAGCAGAGATCGGGCAGGGTCGAATTACAAGCAGTACTTC. Protein product: CATSRDRAGSNYKQYF. The entire variable domain, with the rest obtained from reference TRBV15 and TRBJ2-7, is as follows: DAMVIQNPRYQVTQFGKPVTLSCSQTLNHNVMYWYQQKSSQAPKLLFHYYDKDFNNEADTPDNFQSRRPNTSFCFLDIRSPGLGDTAMYLCATSRDRAGSNYKQYFGPGTRLTVT.

The chain recombines TRBV11-2 with TRBJ1-1; TRBD1 might be the D (5 bases). This CDR3 has 11 residues. Germline CDR1 and CDR2: SGHAT and FQNNGV. V lost 3 bases, J lost 7 bases, and 6 bases lay in between. CDR3 in amino acids: CASSFQGEAFF. The CDR3 bases are TGTGCCAGCAGCTTCCAGGGTGAAGCTTTCTTT.

This rearrangement joins TRBV5-1 to TRBJ1-4, with unresolved D. CDR1 and CDR2 (germline): SGHRS, YFSETQ. The V end lost 0 bases, the J end lost 8 bases, and 14 bases lay between the germline ends. The length of the CDR3 is 15 residues. CDR3 DNA: TGCGCCAGCAGCTTGGTGGGGTTGGCAGGCGAAAAACTGTTTTTT. Translating it yields CASSLVGLAGEKLFF.

This clonotype was picked up many times. This chain joins TRBV5-1 and TRBJ2-7; D may be TRBD1 or TRBD2 (5 bases each). The germline gives CDR1 SGHRS, CDR2 YFSETQ. The V end was cut by 0 bases, the J end by 5 bases, with 12 bases between. CDR3 length equals 14 residues. As DNA, the CDR3 is TGCGCCAGCAGCTTGGAGGGTCGAGGGGACGAGCAGTACTTC. The encoded protein is CASSLEGRGDEQYF. The variable domain in full, with the rest retrieved from reference TRBV5-1 and TRBJ2-7, is KAGVTQTPRYLIKTRGQQVTLSCSPISGHRSVSWYQQTPGQGLQFLFEYFSETQRNKGNFPGRFSGRQFSNSRSEMNVSTLELGDSALYLCASSLEGRGDEQYFGPGTRLTVT.

This clonotype was detected ten times or more. CDR3 region: CSPRGIETQYF. Here the CDR3 DNA reads TGCAGTCCGAGAGGCATAGAGACCCAGTACTTC. The chain has TRBV20-1 and TRBJ2-5; D uncertain. The CDR3 is 11 residues long. The V and J ends lost 8 bases and 4 bases respectively, with 11 bases between them. CDR1 and CDR2 (germline): DFQATT, SNEGSKA (reference sequence).

This clonotype showed up many times. This chain uses TRBV12-5 with TRBJ2-1, with 7 bases aligning to TRBD2. V lost 7 bases to trimming and J lost 6 bases; unmatched junction nucleotides: 9. Germline values: CDR1 LGHNT, CDR2 FRNRAP. The CDR3 extends over 14 amino acids. CDR3 bases: TGTGCTAGTGAAGGGGCGGGAGTTCTCAATGAGCAGTTCTTC. Translation gives CASEGAGVLNEQFF.

The chain uses TRBV5-1 and TRBJ2-3; 9 bases are shared with TRBD1. Losses at the gene ends were 0 bases for V and 1 base for J; bases not matched to a gene: 3. Germline V gene sequence: CDR1 SGHRS, CDR2 YFSETQ. The CDR3 length is 16 residues. The CDR3 here is CASSLAGQGGTDTQYF. DNA of the CDR3: TGCGCCAGCAGCTTGGCGGGACAGGGAGGCACAGATACGCAGTATTTT.

This chain connects TRBV20-1 to TRBJ2-3; TRBD2 agrees at 9 bases. CDR1 and CDR2 (germline): DFQATT, SNEGSKA (reference sequence). The CDR3 is 13 residues long. J gave up 5 bases and V 6 bases, and 6 bases lay outside the gene matches. CDR3 in DNA: TGCAGTGCCCCGCGGGGGGGCCAAGATACGCAGTATTTT. This translates into CSAPRGGQDTQYF.

Note on this clonotype: A much larger clone lies one base from this, so it may be a read error. The V and J genes are TRBV5-1 and TRBJ2-1; 9 bases fit TRBD2. The germline CDR1 and CDR2 sequences are SGHRS and YFSETQ. The CDR3 runs 18 residues. CDR3 loop: CPSSSLGEGGRAKGEQFF. CDR3 sequence (DNA): TGCCCCAGCAGCTCCTTAGGAGAGGGCGGGAGGGCCAAGGGTGAGCAGTTCTTC.